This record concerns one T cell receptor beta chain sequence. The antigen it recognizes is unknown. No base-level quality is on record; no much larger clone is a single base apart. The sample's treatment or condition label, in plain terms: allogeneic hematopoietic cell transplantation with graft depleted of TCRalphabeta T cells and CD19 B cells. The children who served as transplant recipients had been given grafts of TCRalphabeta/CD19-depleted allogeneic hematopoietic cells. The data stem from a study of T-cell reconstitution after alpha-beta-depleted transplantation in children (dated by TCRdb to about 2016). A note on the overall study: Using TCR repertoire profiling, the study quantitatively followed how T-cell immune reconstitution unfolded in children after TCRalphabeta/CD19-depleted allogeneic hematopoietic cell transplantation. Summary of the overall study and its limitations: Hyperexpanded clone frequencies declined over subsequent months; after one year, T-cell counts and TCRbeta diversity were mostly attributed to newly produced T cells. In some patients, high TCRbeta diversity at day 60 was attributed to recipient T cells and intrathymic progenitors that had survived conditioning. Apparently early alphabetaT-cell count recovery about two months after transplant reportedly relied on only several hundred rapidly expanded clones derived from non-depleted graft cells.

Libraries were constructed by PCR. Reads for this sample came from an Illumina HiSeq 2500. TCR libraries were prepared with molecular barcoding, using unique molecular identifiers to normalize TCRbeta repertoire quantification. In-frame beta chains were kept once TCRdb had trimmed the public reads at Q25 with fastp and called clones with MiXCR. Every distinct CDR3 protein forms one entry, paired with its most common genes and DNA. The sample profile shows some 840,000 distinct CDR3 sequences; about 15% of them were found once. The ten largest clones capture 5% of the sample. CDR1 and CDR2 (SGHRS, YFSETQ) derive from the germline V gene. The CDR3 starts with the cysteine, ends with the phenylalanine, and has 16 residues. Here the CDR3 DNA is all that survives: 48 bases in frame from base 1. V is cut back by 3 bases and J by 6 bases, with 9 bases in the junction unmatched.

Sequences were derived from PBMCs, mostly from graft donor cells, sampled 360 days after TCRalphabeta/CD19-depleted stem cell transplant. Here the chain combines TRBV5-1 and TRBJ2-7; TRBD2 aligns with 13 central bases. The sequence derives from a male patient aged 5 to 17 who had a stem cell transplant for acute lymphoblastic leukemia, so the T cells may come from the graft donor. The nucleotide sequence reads TGCGCCAGCAGCTCCCGGGGACTAGCGGGAACCCGCGAGCAGTACTTC. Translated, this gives CASSSRGLAGTREQYF.